These T cell receptor beta chains were read from a single sample in a study of blood T cell repertoires in COVID-19. Generated by immunoSEQ multiplex PCR, the TCRdb table keeps only in-frame clones and is missing some. This sample carries some 70,000 clones, 76% of them seen once, and the ten largest clones take more than 12%. Input material: peripheral blood. These receptors were taken from a man aged 60 to 75 with COVID-19, enrolled during active disease. The CDR3 runs from the conserved cysteine through the conserved F or W. The D gene is left open where the match is weak. Expanded clones get a size class; other rows say once, few or many, or leave the size out.

clone_size j_call v_call d_call cdr3_length cdr3_nt cdr3_aa
NA TRBJ2-5 TRBV24-1 TRBD1 14 TGTGCCACCAGTGACCGGGACAGGTCGGAGACCCAGTACTTC CATSDRDRSETQYF
medium-sized TRBJ2-7 TRBV4-2 TRBD1 14 TGTGCCAGCAGCCAAGATGAGGGGACAGCCAAGCAGTACTTC CASSQDEGTAKQYF
few TRBJ1-3 TRBV7-6 TRBD1 17 TGTGCCAGCAGCTCACAGCCGGGACAGGTTTTTGGAAACACCATATATTTT CASSSQPGQVFGNTIYF
few TRBJ2-3 TRBV11-2 NA 15 TGTGCCAGCAGCTTAGCCCTAGCTACCTCAGATACGCAGTATTTT CASSLALATSDTQYF
NA TRBJ1-5 TRBV29-1 NA 13 TGCAGCGCCTCACAGGAGATTAATCAGCCCCAGCATTTT CSASQEINQPQHF
NA TRBJ2-5 TRBV11-3 NA 12 TGTGCCAGCAGCTTATTCAGAAGTGCCCAGTACTTC CASSLFRSAQYF
NA TRBJ2-3 TRBV3-1/TRBV3-2 TRBD2 14 TGTGCCAGCAGCCAGCGGGAGGCGTCAGATACGCAGTATTTT CASSQREASDTQYF
NA TRBJ2-5 TRBV5-1 NA 14 TGCGCCAGCAGCTTCAGGGCCGGCCAAGAGACCCAGTACTTC CASSFRAGQETQYF
NA TRBJ1-1 TRBV6-1 NA 13 TGTGCCAGCAGAGGCAGGGTGAACACTGAAGCTTTCTTT CASRGRVNTEAFF
few TRBJ2-7 TRBV5-1 TRBD2 18 TGCGCCAGCAGCCTCACCGGGACTAGCGGGAGTATTTCCTACGAGCAGTACTTC CASSLTGTSGSISYEQYF
NA TRBJ2-1 TRBV10-1 NA 14 TGCGCCAGCAGTGAGACTAGAATTTACAATGAGCAGTTCTTC CASSETRIYNEQFF
NA TRBJ2-7 TRBV7-9 NA 12 TGTGCCAGCAGCTTGGGCCTTGGGGAGCAGTACTTC CASSLGLGEQYF
NA TRBJ2-6 TRBV24-1 TRBD1 15 TGTGCCACCGGGACAGGGGGCTCTGGGGCCAACGTCCTGACTTTC CATGTGGSGANVLTF
NA TRBJ1-6 TRBV6-5 TRBD1 12 TGTGCCAGCAGCTTACAGGGGGCACCCCTCCACTTT CASSLQGAPLHF
NA TRBJ2-7 TRBV5-5 NA 14 TGTGCCAGCAGCTTGGCGACAGCTTCCTACGAGCAGTACTTC CASSLATASYEQYF
NA TRBJ1-3 TRBV30 NA 15 TGTGCCTGGAGCCGGGACTCTAGCTCTGGAAACACCATATATTTT CAWSRDSSSGNTIYF
NA TRBJ2-5 TRBV5-1 TRBD1 15 TGCGCCAGCAGCTACGCCGGGACAGGGGAAGAGACCCAGTACTTC CASSYAGTGEETQYF
NA TRBJ2-7 TRBV5-1 TRBD1 13 TGCGCCAGCCCGGGACAGGGGTCCTACGAGCAGTACTTC CASPGQGSYEQYF